This TCR beta chain was observed in a study of blood T cell repertoires in COVID-19. As for the study in general: Material from acute and convalescent COVID-19 was sourced from the United States, Italy and Spain. PBMCs, B-cell-depleted T cells, or T cells provided the cDNA or gDNA that made up the material.

Sequenced by immunoSEQ multiplex PCR; TCRdb stores in-frame clones only, minus some. The repertoire holds around 220,000 clones, with about nine tenths as singletons. Germline loops: CDR1 SGHTA, CDR2 FQGTGA. This CDR3 region has 11 residues. Trimming left V 4 bases short and J 4 bases short, with 3 bases between. This clone was recorded only once. Sequenced sample: peripheral blood. The TCR comes from a man aged 50 or older with acute or convalescent COVID-19. The chain combines TRBV7-3 with TRBJ2-3; unclear D gene. CDR3 sequence reads: CASSSSDTQYF. The CDR3 nucleotides read TGTGCCAGCAGCTCCTCAGATACGCAGTATTTT.